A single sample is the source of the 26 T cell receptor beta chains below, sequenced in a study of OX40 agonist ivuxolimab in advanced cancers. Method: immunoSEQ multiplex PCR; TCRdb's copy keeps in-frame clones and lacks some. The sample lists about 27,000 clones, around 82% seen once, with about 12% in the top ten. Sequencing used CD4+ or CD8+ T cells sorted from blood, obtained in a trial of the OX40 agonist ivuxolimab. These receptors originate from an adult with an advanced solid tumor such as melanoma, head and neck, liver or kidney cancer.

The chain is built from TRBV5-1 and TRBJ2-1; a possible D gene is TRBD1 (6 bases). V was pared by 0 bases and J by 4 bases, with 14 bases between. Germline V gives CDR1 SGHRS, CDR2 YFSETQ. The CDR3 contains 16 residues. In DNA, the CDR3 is TGCGCCAGCAGCTTGGAAGCAGGGGCGTCTTACAATGAGCAGTTCTTC. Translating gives CASSLEAGASYNEQFF. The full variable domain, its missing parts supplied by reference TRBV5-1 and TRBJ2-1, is KAGVTQTPRYLIKTRGQQVTLSCSPISGHRSVSWYQQTPGQGLQFLFEYFSETQRNKGNFPGRFSGRQFSNSRSEMNVSTLELGDSALYLCASSLEAGASYNEQFFGPGTRLTVL.

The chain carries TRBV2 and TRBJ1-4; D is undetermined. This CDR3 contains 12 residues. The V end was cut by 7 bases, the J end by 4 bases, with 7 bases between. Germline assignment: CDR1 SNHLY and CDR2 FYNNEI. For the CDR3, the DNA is TGTGCCAGCAACAGACTTAATGAAAAACTGTTTTTT. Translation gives CASNRLNEKLFF.

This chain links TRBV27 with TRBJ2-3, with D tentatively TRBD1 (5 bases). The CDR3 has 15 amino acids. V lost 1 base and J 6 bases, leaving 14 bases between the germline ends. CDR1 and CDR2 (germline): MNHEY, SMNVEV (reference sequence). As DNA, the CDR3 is TGTGCCAGCAGTTTATGGGGCCCGGAAAGGGATACGCAGTATTTT. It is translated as CASSLWGPERDTQYF.

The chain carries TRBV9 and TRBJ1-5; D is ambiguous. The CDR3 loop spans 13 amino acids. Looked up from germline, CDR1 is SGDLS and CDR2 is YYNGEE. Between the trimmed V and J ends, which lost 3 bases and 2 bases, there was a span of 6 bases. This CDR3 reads CASSASGNQPQHF. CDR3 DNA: TGTGCCAGCAGCGCCAGTGGCAATCAGCCCCAGCATTTT.

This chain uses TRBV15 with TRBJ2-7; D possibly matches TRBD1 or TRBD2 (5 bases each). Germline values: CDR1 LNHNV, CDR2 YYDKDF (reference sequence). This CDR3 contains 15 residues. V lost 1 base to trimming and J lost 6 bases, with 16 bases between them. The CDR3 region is CATSRVGSKRGEQYF. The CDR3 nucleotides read TGTGCCACCAGCAGAGTTGGGTCTAAGAGGGGCGAGCAGTACTTC.

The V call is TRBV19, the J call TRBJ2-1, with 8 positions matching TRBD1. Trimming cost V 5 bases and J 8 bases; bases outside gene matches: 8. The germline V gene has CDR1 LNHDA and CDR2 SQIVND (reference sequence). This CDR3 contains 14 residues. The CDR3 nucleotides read TGTGCCAGTAGTCCCCGGACAGGGAGCCATGAGCAGTTCTTC. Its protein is CASSPRTGSHEQFF.

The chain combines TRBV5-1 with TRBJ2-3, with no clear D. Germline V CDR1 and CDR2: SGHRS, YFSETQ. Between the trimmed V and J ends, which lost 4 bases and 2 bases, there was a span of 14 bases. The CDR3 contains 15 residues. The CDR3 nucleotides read TGCGCCAGCAGCCCGACCGGGCCCGACACAGATACGCAGTATTTT. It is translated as CASSPTGPDTDTQYF.

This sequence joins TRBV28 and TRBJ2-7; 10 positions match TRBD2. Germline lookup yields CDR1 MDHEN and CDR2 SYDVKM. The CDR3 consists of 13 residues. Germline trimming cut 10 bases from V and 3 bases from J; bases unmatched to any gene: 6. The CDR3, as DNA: TGTGCCACCGGGCCTAGCGGGGGCTACGAGCAGTACTTC. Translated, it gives CATGPSGGYEQYF.

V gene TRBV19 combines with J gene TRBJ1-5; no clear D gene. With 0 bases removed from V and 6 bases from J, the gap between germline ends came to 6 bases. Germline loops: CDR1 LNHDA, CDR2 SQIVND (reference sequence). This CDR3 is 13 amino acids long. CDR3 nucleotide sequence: TGTGCCAGTAGTATAGAGGGCCTTCAGCCCCAGCATTTT. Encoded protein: CASSIEGLQPQHF.

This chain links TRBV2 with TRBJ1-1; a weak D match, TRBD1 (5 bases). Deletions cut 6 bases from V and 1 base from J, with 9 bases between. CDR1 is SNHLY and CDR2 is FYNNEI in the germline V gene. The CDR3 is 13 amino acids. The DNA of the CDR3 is TGTGCCAGCAGAATCCAGGGGAACACTGAAGCTTTCTTT. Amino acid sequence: CASRIQGNTEAFF.

The CDR3 nucleotides are TGTGCCAGCAGTTACTCAATAAATCAGCCCCAGCATTTT. This gives the protein CASSYSINQPQHF. The J gene is TRBJ1-5, the V gene TRBV6-5; no reliable D call. The germline V gene has CDR1 MNHEY and CDR2 SVGAGI. The CDR3 totals 13 residues. V lost 0 bases, J lost 4 bases, and 4 bases lay in between.

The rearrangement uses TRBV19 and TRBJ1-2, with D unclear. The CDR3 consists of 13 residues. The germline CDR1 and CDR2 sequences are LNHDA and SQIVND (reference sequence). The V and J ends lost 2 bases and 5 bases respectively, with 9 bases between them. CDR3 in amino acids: CASSIQGPYGYTF. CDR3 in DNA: TGTGCCAGTAGTATACAAGGACCGTATGGCTACACCTTC.

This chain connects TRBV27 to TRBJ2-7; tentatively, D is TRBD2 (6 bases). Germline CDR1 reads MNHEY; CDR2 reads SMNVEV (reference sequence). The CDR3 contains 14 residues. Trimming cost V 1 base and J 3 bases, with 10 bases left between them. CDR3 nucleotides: TGTGCCAGCAGTTTATGGGGGGTCAACTACGAGCAGTACTTC. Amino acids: CASSLWGVNYEQYF.

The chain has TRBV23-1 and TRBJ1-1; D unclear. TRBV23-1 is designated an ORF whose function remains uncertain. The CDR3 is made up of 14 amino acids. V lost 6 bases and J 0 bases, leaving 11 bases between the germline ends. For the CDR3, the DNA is TGCGCCAGCAGCCCCGGGCGGGTGAACACTGAAGCTTTCTTT. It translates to CASSPGRVNTEAFF.

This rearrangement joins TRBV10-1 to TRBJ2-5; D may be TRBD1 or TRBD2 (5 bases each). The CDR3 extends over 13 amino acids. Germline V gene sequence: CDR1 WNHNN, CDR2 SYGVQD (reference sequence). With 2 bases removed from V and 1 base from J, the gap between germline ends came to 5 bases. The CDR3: CASSEGTQETQYF. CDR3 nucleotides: TGCGCCAGCAGTGAGGGGACCCAAGAGACCCAGTACTTC.

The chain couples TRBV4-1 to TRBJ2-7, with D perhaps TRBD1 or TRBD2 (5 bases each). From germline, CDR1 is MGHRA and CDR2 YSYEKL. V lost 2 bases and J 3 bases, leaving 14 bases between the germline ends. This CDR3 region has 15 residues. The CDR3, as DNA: TGCGCCAGCAGCCAAACCGGCGGGCAGGGCTACGAGCAGTACTTC. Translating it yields CASSQTGGQGYEQYF.

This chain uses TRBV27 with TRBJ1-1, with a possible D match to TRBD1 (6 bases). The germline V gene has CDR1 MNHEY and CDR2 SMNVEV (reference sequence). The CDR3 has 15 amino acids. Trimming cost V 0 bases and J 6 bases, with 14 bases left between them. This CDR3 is CASSLSWGPRPEAFF. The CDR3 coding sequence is TGTGCCAGCAGTTTATCATGGGGGCCCCGACCTGAAGCTTTCTTT.

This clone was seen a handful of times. The CDR3 region has the DNA TGTGCCAGCAGCTTTGGTGGGAGCAGGGGAAGTGAAAAACTGTTTTTT. Amino acids: CASSFGGSRGSEKLFF. The V and J genes are TRBV7-2 and TRBJ1-4; D may be TRBD1 (6 bases). CDR1 SGHTA and CDR2 FQGNSA come from the germline V gene. The V end lost 3 bases, the J end lost 7 bases, and 18 bases lay between the germline ends. The CDR3 is 16 residues long.

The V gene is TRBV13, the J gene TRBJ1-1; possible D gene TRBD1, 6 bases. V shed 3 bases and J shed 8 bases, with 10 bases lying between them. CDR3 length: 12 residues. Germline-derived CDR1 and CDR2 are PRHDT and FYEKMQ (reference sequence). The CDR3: CASSFGGGEAFF. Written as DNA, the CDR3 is TGTGCCAGCAGCTTCGGAGGGGGGGAAGCTTTCTTT.

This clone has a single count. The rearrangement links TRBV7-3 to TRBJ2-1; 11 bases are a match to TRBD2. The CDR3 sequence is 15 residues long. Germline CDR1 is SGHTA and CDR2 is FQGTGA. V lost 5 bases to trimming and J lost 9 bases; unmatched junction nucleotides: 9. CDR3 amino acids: CASSVSGGAYAEQFF. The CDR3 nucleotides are TGTGCCAGCAGCGTTAGCGGGGGGGCCTACGCTGAGCAGTTCTTC.

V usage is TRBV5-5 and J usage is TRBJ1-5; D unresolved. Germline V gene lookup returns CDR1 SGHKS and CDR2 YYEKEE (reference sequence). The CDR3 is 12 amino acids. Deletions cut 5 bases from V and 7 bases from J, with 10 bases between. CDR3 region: CASSSGLQPQHF. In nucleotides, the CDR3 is TGTGCCAGCAGTTCCGGCTTACAGCCCCAGCATTTT.

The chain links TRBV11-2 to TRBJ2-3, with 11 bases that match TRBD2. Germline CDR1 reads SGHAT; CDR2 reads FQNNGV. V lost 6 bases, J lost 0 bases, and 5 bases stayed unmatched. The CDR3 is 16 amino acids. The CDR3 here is CASSNPSGGSTDTQYF. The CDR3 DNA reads TGTGCCAGCAGTAATCCTAGCGGGGGGAGCACAGATACGCAGTATTTT.

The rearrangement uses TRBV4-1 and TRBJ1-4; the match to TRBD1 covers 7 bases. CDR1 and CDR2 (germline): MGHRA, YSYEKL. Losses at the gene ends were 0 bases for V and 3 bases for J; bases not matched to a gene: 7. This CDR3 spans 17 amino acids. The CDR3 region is CASSQEAGGMANEKLFF. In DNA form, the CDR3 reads TGCGCCAGCAGCCAAGAGGCAGGGGGAATGGCTAATGAAAAACTGTTTTTT.

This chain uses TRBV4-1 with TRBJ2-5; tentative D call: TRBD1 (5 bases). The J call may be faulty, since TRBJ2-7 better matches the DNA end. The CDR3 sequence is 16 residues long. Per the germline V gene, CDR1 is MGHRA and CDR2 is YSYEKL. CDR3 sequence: CASSQGRGLGDYEQYF. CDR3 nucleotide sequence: TGCGCCAGCAGCCAAGGAAGAGGTCTAGGGGACTACGAGCAGTACTTC.

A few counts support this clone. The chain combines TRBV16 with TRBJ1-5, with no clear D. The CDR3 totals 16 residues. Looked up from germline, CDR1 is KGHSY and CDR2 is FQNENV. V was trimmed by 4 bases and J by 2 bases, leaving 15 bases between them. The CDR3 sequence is CASSPGEGMGNQPQHF. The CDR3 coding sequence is TGTGCCAGCAGCCCTGGGGAGGGAATGGGCAATCAGCCCCAGCATTTT.

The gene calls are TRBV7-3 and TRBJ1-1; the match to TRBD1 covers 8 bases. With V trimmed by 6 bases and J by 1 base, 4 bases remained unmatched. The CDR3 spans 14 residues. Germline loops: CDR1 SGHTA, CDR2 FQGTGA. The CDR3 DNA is TGTGCCAGCAGTTTGACAGGGGAGAACACTGAAGCTTTCTTT. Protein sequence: CASSLTGENTEAFF.